This paragraph covers one T cell receptor beta chain sequence. Its cognate antigen is unknown. This sample stems from a study of STAT3 mutations in large granular lymphocyte leukemia. Here immunoSEQ multiplex PCR was the method, and the copy in TCRdb shows in-frame clones only, minus some. The data hold about 6,000 clones, with roughly 34% observed a single time. The study's findings and limits: In T-cell large granular lymphocyte leukemia, about half of patients showed multiple immunodominant subclonotypes. Variable sampling intervals and differing treatment regimens complicated linking therapy response to TCR clonal burden changes.

The TCR sequence derives from a woman aged 40 to 55 with T-cell large granular lymphocyte leukemia. Some clones in this sample may be carry-over from other donors' samples. Sequencing input: peripheral blood mononuclear cells.

The CDR3 region has the DNA TGCGCCAGCAGCTTGAGTTCTGGGGACACTGAAGCTTTCTTT. Protein: CASSLSSGDTEAFF. V and J are TRBV5-1 and TRBJ1-1; the D is unclear. The CDR3 runs 14 residues. Trimming took 1 base from V and 3 from J, leaving 10 bases between them. Germline V gives CDR1 SGHRS, CDR2 YFSETQ.